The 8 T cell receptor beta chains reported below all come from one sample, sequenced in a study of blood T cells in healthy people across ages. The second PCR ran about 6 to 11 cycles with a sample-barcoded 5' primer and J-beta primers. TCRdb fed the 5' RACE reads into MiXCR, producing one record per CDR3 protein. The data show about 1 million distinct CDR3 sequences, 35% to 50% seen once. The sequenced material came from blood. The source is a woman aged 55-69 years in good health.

Here the CDR3 DNA reads TGTGCCAGCAGTGAAACAAGGGGCTTTAGCTCCTACAATGAGCAGTTCTTC. This sequence encodes CASSETRGFSSYNEQFF. V is TRBV25-1 and J is TRBJ2-1; tentatively, D is TRBD1 (5 bases). Per the germline V gene, CDR1 is MGHDK and CDR2 is SYGVNS. CDR3 size: 17 residues. Trimming removed 2 bases from V and 0 bases from J, with 14 bases in between.

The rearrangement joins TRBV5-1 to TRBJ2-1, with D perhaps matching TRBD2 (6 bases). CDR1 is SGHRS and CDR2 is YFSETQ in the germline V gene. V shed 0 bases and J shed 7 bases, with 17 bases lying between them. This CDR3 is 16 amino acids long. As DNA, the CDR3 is TGCGCCAGCAGCTTGGGGGACGGGAGAGGGTGGAATGAGCAGTTCTTC. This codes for CASSLGDGRGWNEQFF.

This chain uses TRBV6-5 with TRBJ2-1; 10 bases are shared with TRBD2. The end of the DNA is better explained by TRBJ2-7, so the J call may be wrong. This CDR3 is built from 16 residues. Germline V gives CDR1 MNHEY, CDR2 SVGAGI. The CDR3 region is CASSLEPGLAPNEQYF. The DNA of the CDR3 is TGTGCCAGCAGTTTGGAACCGGGACTAGCGCCCAATGAGCAGTACTTC.

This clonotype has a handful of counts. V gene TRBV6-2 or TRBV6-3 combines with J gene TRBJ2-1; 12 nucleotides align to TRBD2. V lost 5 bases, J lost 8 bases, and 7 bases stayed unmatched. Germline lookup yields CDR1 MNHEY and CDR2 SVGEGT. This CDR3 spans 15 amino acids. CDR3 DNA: TGTGCCAGCAGTCCCGCTAGCGGGAGGGCCTATGAGCAGTTCTTC. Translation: CASSPASGRAYEQFF.

CDR3 DNA sequence: TGTGCCAGCAGCCGTGGGGTAGCAGGGTCGGGTCAGCCCCAGCATTTT. Residues: CASSRGVAGSGQPQHF. The rearrangement uses TRBV5-8 and TRBJ1-5; perhaps TRBD1 as D (5 bases). This CDR3 spans 16 amino acids. V lost 4 bases and J 6 bases, leaving 20 bases between the germline ends. Germline CDR1 SGHTS, CDR2 YDEGEE.

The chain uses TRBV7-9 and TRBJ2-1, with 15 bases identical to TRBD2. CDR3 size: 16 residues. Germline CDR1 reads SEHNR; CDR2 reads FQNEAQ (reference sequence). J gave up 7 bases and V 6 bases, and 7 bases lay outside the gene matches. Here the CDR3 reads CASSLPGLAGGNEQFF. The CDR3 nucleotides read TGTGCCAGCAGTTTACCGGGACTAGCGGGAGGAAATGAGCAGTTCTTC.

The CDR3, as DNA: TGCAGTGCTAGAGAACTAGCGAACTCCTACAATGAGCAGTTCTTC. It translates to CSARELANSYNEQFF. The V gene is TRBV20-1, the J gene TRBJ2-1; TRBD2 matches at 7 bases. The CDR3 is 15 amino acids. Germline-derived CDR1 and CDR2 are DFQATT and SNEGSKA (reference sequence). The V and J ends lost 0 bases and 0 bases, in that order; junction bases with no gene match: 2.

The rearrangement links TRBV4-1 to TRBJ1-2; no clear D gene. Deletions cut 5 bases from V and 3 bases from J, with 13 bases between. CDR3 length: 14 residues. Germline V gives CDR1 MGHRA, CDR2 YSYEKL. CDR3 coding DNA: TGCGCCAGCAGCAGTGAACCCTGGGACTATGGCTACACCTTC. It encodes CASSSEPWDYGYTF.